This is a list of T cell receptor beta chains from one sample in a study of identical twins. In TCRdb, the 5' RACE reads were re-called with MiXCR into one record per CDR3 protein. The data hold approximately 590,000 distinct CDR3 sequences, with 9% to 10% observed a single time. The sample also formed part of further work on yellow fever vaccine responses in identical twins.

Sequences were obtained from PBMCs. The receptors originated from a woman under 30 in good health. Both conserved end residues are part of each CDR3. Fields, in order: CDR3 length, J gene, V gene, D gene, clone size, CDR3 DNA, CDR3 protein. The D gene is left open where the match is weak. A clone size is listed for some rows: how often the clone was seen (once, few, many), or a class if it is expanded.

>12|TRBJ1-2|TRBV19|TRBD1|.
TGTGCCTCCCTGGACAGGGGCTATGGCTACACCTTC
CASLDRGYGYTF
>13|TRBJ2-7|TRBV28|.|few
TGTGCCAGCAGTGACCCCACAAGGTACGAGCAGTACTTC
CASSDPTRYEQYF
>14|TRBJ2-7|TRBV20-1|.|few
TGCAGTGCTAGAGGCGGGCGCGACAGGAACGAGCAGTACTTC
CSARGGRDRNEQYF
>14|TRBJ2-2|TRBV28|TRBD1|many
TGTGCCAGCAGTACGACAGGGGTCACCGGGGAGCTGTTTTTT
CASSTTGVTGELFF
>15|TRBJ1-6|TRBV2|.|.
TGTGCCAGCAGTGATACAGGGATAGTTTTATCACCCCTCCACTTT
CASSDTGIVLSPLHF
>15|TRBJ2-7|TRBV25-1|.|many
TGTGCCAGCAGTGAATCAGAGAAGATTACCTACGAGCAGTACTTC
CASSESEKITYEQYF
>15|TRBJ2-5|TRBV6-2/TRBV6-3|.|.
TGTGCCAGCAGGGCACTCCGAACCCAGAAGGAGACCCAGTACTTC
CASRALRTQKETQYF
>17|TRBJ2-1|TRBV10-1|TRBD1|few
TGCGCCAGCAGTGAGTCTTCTAGGACAGGGTCCTACAATGAGCAGTTCTTC
CASSESSRTGSYNEQFF
>16|TRBJ2-1|TRBV3-1|TRBD2|few
TGTGCCAGCAGCCCTACCCTGACTAGCGGATACAATGAGCAGTTCTTC
CASSPTLTSGYNEQFF
>14|TRBJ2-5|TRBV7-3|.|.
TGTGCCAGCAGCCCCGGGCCGGGTCAAGAGACCCAGTACTTC
CASSPGPGQETQYF